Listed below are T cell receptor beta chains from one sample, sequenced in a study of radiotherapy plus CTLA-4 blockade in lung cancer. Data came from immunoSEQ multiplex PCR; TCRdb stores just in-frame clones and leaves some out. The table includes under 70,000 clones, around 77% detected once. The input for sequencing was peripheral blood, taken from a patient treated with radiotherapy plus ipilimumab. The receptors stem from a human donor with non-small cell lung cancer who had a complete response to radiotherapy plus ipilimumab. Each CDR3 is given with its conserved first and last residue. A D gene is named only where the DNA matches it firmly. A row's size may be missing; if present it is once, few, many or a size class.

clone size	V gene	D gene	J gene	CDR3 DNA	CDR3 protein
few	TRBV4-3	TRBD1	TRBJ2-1	TGCGCCAGCAGCCAAGATAGGGGACAGGAGTCCTACAATGAGCAGTTCTTC	CASSQDRGQESYNEQFF
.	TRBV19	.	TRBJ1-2	TGTGCCAGTAGTTATCGGGGAGGCAGTAAGAATGGCTACACCTTC	CASSYRGGSKNGYTF
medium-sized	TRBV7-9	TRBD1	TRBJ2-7	TGTGCCAGCACCCAACGGGACAGCCCCTACGAGCAGTACTTC	CASTQRDSPYEQYF
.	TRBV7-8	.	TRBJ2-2	TGTGCCAGCAGCTCAGATAGGGGGAACACCGGGGAGCTGTTTTTT	CASSSDRGNTGELFF
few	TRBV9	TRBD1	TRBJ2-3	TGTGCCAGCAGCGTAGACCCATCCACAGGGGCGCAGTATTTT	CASSVDPSTGAQYF
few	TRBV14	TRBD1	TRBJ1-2	TGTGCCAGCAGCCAATGGACAGGGGGCTATGGCTACACCTTC	CASSQWTGGYGYTF
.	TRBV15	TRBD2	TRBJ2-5	TGTGCCACCAGAGAAGGCGGGGGGGTAGAGACCCAGTACTTC	CATREGGGVETQYF
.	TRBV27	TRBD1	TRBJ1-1	TGTGCCAGCAGTTGGGACAGGGGGAACACTGAAGCTTTCTTT	CASSWDRGNTEAFF
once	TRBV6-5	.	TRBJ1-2	TGTGCCAGCAGTGAAGTGGTTAACTATGGCTACACCTTC	CASSEVVNYGYTF
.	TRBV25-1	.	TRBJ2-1	TGTGCCAGCAGTGAATTAGGGGGTTTAGATGAGCAGTTCTTC	CASSELGGLDEQFF
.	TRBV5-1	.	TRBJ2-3	TGCGCCAGCAGCCCCGAGGGGTCCACAGATACGCAGTATTTT	CASSPEGSTDTQYF
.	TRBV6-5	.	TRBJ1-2	TGTGCCAGCATTACCCCCGGGCCCTATGGCTACACCTTC	CASITPGPYGYTF
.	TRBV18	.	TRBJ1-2	TGTGCCAGCTCACCAGCCGATTTAGCGTTCTATGGCTACACCTTC	CASSPADLAFYGYTF
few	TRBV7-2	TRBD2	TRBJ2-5	TGTGCCAGCAGCAACCTAGCGGGGGGCCAAGAGACCCAGTACTTC	CASSNLAGGQETQYF
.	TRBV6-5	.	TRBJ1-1	TGTGCCAGCAGTCCCCCGGACACCTCTGAAGCTTTCTTT	CASSPPDTSEAFF
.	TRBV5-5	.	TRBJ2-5	TGTGCCAGCAGCTTGGTACCCCGGCGGCCAGAGACCCAGTACTTC	CASSLVPRRPETQYF
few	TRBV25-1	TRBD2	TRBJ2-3	TGTGCCAGCAGAGCGGGAGCTAGCACAGATACGCAGTATTTT	CASRAGASTDTQYF
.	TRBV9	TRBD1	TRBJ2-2	TGTGCCAGCAGCGTAGCTACGGGACAGGGTTTGAATACCGGGGAGCTGTTTTTT	CASSVATGQGLNTGELFF
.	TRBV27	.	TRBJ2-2	TGTGCCAGCAGTTTGAACAGGGTCCCCGGGGAGCTGTTTTTT	CASSLNRVPGELFF
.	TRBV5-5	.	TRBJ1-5	TGTGCCAGCAGCTCCAGGGGAAGGGGCAGCAATCAGCCCCAGCATTTT	CASSSRGRGSNQPQHF
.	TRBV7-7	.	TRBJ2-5	TGTGCTAGCAGCCTCGGGACCGTTCAAGGGACCCAGTACTTC	CASSLGTVQGTQYF
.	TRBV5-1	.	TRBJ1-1	TGCGCCAGCAGCTTATTAGGACTTGTGAACACTGAAGCTTTCTTT	CASSLLGLVNTEAFF
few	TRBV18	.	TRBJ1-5	TGTGCCAGCTCACCTTTAGGGTTGGAGCAGCCCCAGCATTTT	CASSPLGLEQPQHF
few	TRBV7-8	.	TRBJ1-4	TGTGCCAGCAGGAAAGTGGGGGCGAATGAAAAACTGTTTTTT	CASRKVGANEKLFF
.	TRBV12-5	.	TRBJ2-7	TGTGCTAGTGGGACGGGGAACGGTGAGGACTACGAGCAGTACTTC	CASGTGNGEDYEQYF
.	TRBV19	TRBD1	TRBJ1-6	TGTGCCAGTGATACAGGGGGCTTACGGAATTCACCCCTCCACTTT	CASDTGGLRNSPLHF
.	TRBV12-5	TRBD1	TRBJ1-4	TGTGCTAGTGGTTTGGGACAGGGTGGTGAAAAACTGTTTTTT	CASGLGQGGEKLFF
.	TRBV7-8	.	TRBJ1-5	TGTGCCAGCACCGGATTAAGGGTGGGTCAGCCCCAGCATTTT	CASTGLRVGQPQHF
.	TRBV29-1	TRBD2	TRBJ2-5	TGCAGCTTGATTTGGGAGGGAGAGGCGACCCAGTACTTC	CSLIWEGEATQYF
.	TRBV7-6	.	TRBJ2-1	TGTGCCAGCAGCTTTTTGGACTGGAGAAGCTCCTACAATGAGCAGTTCTTC	CASSFLDWRSSYNEQFF
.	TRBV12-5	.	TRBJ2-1	TGTGCTAGTGGTTTAGGCGATGAGCAGTTCTTC	CASGLGDEQFF
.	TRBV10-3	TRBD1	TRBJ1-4	TGTGCCATCAGTACAGGGGCAACTAATGAAAAACTGTTTTTT	CAISTGATNEKLFF
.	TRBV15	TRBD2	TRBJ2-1	TGTGCCACCAGGGAAGCGGGGATGCAGTTCTTC	CATREAGMQFF
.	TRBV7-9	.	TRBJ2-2	TGTGCCAGCAGCTTACCGGTCTACCCAGGGGCCGGGGAGCTGTTTTTT	CASSLPVYPGAGELFF
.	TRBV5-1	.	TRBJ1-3	TGCGCCAGCAGCTTGGGATGGGGACCATCTGGAAACACCATATATTTT	CASSLGWGPSGNTIYF
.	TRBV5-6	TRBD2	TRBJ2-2	TGTGCCAGCAGCCTGGGACTAGCTAACACCGGGGAGCTGTTTTTT	CASSLGLANTGELFF
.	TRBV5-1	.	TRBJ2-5	TGCGCCAGCAGCTTGGGGGGTTCGAGCCCAGAGACCCAGTACTTC	CASSLGGSSPETQYF
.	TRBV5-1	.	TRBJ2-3	TGCGCCAGCAGCTTGGATGGGGGAAGCGCAGATACGCAGTATTTT	CASSLDGGSADTQYF
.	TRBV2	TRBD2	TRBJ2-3	TGTGCCAGCAGAGGTAGACTAGCGAACACAGATACGCAGTATTTT	CASRGRLANTDTQYF
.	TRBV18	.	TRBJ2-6	TGTGCCAGCTCACGCGCAGGGGCCGGGGCCAACGTCCTGACTTTC	CASSRAGAGANVLTF
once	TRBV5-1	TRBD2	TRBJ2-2	TGCGCCAGCAGCTCACTAGCGGGAGGGTTGAACACCGGGGAGCTGTTTTTT	CASSSLAGGLNTGELFF
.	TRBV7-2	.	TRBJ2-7	TGTGCCAGCAGCTTAGGTAGGGGACGGACCAACTTTCAGGAGTACGAGCAGTACTTC	CASSLGRGRTNFQEYEQYF